This TCR beta chain was recorded in a study of PD-1 blockade in classical Hodgkin lymphoma. Every one of the patients relapsed after autologous stem cell transplantation (brentuximab vedotin exposure was variable). This CDR3 is 11 amino acids long. Germline CDR1 ENHRY, CDR2 SYGVKD. V lost 3 bases to trimming and J lost 7 bases, with 7 bases between them. The data were produced by immunoSEQ multiplex PCR, yet TCRdb's version contains in-frame clones alone and is incomplete. This sample yields some 93,000 clones, of which roughly 90% are seen a single time; roughly 2.8% belongs to the top ten. This material consisted of peripheral blood mononuclear cells (PBMCs), taken at baseline. V is TRBV10-3 and J is TRBJ2-7; D not certain. The TCR was taken from a human donor with classical Hodgkin lymphoma. The CDR3 nucleotides are TGTGCCATCAGTGATCTGGGAGAGCAGTACTTC. Translated, it gives CAISDLGEQYF.